The 5 T cell receptor beta chains listed next were all sequenced from one sample in a study of control samples from healthy donors and cancer patients. The assay was immunoSEQ multiplex PCR, and TCRdb's table has in-frame clones only and misses some. This table has around 170,000 clones, 80% to 95% appearing once. Sequenced sample: blood. Receptor source: a woman aged 30 to 39 in good health.

The V and J genes are TRBV5-1 and TRBJ2-3; 11 nucleotides align to TRBD2. V lost 4 bases, J lost 4 bases, and 14 bases stayed unmatched. The length of the CDR3 is 18 residues. In germline, CDR1 is SGHRS, CDR2 YFSETQ. The CDR3 protein is CASSQRATTSGVADTQYF. CDR3 DNA sequence: TGCGCCAGCAGCCAAAGAGCCACGACTAGCGGGGTGGCAGATACGCAGTATTTT.

V is TRBV24-1 and J is TRBJ1-2, with no clear D. Germline V gives CDR1 KGHDR, CDR2 SFDVKD. Between the trimmed V and J ends, which lost 3 bases and 5 bases, there was a span of 9 bases. The CDR3 is 13 residues long. The DNA for the CDR3 is TGTGCCACCAGTGATAGCGACGGATATGGCTACACCTTC. It specifies CATSDSDGYGYTF.

The CDR3 region is CASSSPDEAFF. For the CDR3, the DNA is TGTGCCAGCAGCTCCCCAGACGAAGCTTTCTTT. The chain combines TRBV7-9 with TRBJ1-1; D is uncertain. The CDR3 contains 11 residues. Germline CDR1 reads SEHNR; CDR2 reads FQNEAQ (reference sequence). V lost 4 bases to trimming and J lost 8 bases, with 8 bases between them.

This clone was counted once. The gene calls are TRBV5-1 and TRBJ2-3; the match to TRBD1 covers 8 bases. Germline values: CDR1 SGHRS, CDR2 YFSETQ. The V segment lost 5 bases and the J segment 6 bases; nucleotides outside the gene matches: 8. This CDR3 spans 14 amino acids. In DNA, the CDR3 is TGCGCCAGCAGTCATGGACAGGGAATGGATACGCAGTATTTT. It codes for CASSHGQGMDTQYF.

This chain joins TRBV4-1 and TRBJ2-1, with TRBD1 as a possible D gene (6 bases). The germline V gene encodes CDR1 MGHRA and CDR2 YSYEKL. CDR3 length equals 15 residues. Between the trimmed V and J ends, which lost 1 base and 5 bases, there was a span of 12 bases. CDR3 loop: CASSQARGRDNEQFF. The CDR3 region has the DNA TGCGCCAGCAGCCAAGCCAGGGGACGGGACAATGAGCAGTTCTTC.